This T cell receptor (beta chain) was profiled in a study of T cells in Graves' hyperthyroidism and ophthalmopathy. Overall study: Once the initial diagnosis was made, peripheral blood was obtained before any treatment.

This clonotype was observed many times. RNA transcripts served as the template for amplifying TCR beta CDR3 regions. HTBI primers drove first-round RT-PCR of the TCR CDR3. One entry per CDR3 protein results from TCRdb running MiXCR on the multiplex PCR reads. The sample shows about 840,000 distinct CDR3 sequences, about two fifths of them seen only once. The CDR3 sequence is 16 residues long. The germline gives CDR1 ENHRY, CDR2 SYGVKD. V lost 3 bases and J lost 6; bases outside the gene matches: 9. Sequencing used blood. The TCR comes from a man aged 18 to 29 with Graves' hyperthyroidism. This chain uses TRBV10-3 with TRBJ2-5, with 11 bases aligning to TRBD1. The CDR3 nucleotides read TGTGCCATCAGTGATAAGGGGACAGGGGGTATGCAGACCCAGTACTTC. Protein product: CAISDKGTGGMQTQYF.